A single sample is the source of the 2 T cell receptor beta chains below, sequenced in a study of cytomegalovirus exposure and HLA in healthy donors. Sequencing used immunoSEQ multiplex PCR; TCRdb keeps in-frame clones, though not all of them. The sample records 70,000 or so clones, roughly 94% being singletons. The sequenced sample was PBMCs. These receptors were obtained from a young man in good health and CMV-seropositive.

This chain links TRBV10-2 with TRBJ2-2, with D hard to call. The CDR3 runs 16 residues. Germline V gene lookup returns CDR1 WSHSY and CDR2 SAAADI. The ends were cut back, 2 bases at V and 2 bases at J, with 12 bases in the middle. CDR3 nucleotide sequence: TGCGCCAGCAGTGAGAGCTATCATATAAACACCGGGGAGCTGTTTTTT. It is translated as CASSESYHINTGELFF.

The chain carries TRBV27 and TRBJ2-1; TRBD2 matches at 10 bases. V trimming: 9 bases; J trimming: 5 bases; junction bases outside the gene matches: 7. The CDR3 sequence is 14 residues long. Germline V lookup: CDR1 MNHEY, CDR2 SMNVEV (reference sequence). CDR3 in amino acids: CASQLAGGNNEQFF. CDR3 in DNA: TGTGCCAGTCAATTAGCGGGAGGAAACAATGAGCAGTTCTTC.